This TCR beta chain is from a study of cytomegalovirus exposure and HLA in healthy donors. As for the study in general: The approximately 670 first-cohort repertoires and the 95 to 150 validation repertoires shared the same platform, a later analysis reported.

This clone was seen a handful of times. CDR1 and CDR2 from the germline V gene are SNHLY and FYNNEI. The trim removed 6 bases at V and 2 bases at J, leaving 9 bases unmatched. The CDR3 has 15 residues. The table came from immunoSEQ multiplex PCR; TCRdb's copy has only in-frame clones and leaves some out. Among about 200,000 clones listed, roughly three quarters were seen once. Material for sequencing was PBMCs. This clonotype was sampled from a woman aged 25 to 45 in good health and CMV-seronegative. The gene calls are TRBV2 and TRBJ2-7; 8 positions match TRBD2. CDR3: CASRLRLAPTYEQYF. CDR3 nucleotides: TGTGCCAGCAGGCTACGACTAGCGCCGACCTACGAGCAGTACTTC.